A single TCR beta chain is shown here with its context. As yet, its antigen is unknown. The entry originates in a study of post-analysis software for immune sequencing data. Study-wide context: Disease trajectories encompassed relapsing-remitting, secondary progressive and progressive-relapsing multiple sclerosis.

Germline V lookup: CDR1 LGHNT, CDR2 FRNRAP. The CDR3 runs 17 residues. Trimming took 3 bases from V and 2 from J, leaving 17 bases between them. Findings and caveats of the study: Multiple sclerosis patients showed significantly lower normalized Chao1 diversity than controls did. Analysis by F measure revealed that same-batch samples clustered strongly together. With TRBV5-6, TRBV5-1 and TRBV20-1 included, roughly five TRBV segments were more frequent in patients than in controls.

TCR beta cDNA libraries had unique molecular identifiers. TCRdb fed the PCR reads into MiXCR, producing one record per CDR3 protein. The top ten clones hold roughly 4.4% of a sample with about 820,000 distinct CDR3 sequences, 53% of them seen once. V usage is TRBV12-5 and J usage is TRBJ1-5, with D perhaps TRBD1 (5 bases). The sequence was collected from a girl between 10 and 17 years old with multiple sclerosis. The sequenced material came from blood. CDR3 nucleotide sequence: TGTGCTAGTGGTTTTCAAACCTCAGGGTCGGGCAATCAGCCCCAGCATTTT. This sequence encodes CASGFQTSGSGNQPQHF.